This TCR beta chain is drawn from a study of regulatory T cells in long-lasting Graves disease. On the study more broadly: The term persistent Graves' disease signified upward of 5 years on antithyroid drugs with positive TSH receptor antibodies. Study observations and caveats: Persistent disease was characterized by preferential usage of TRBV28, TRBJ1-2 and TRBJ2-5.

Time point here: persistent/refractory GD, antithyroid drugs over 5 years with positive TRAb. The TCR library was prepared using RNA isolated from PBMCs. This clonotype was seen ten or more times. Its antigen is unknown. Assembly of TCR beta libraries relied on iRepertoire HTBI primers together with Arm-PCR of CDR3 regions. TCRdb fed the multiplex PCR reads into MiXCR, producing one record per CDR3 protein. The table records some 300,000 distinct CDR3 sequences, more than 20% of them present only once. Germline V CDR1 and CDR2: SGHTA, FQGNSA. The CDR3 contains 13 residues. Trimming cost V 3 bases and J 5 bases, with 10 bases left between them.

The sequence came from a female donor with Graves disease. Specimen: peripheral blood mononuclear cells (PBMCs), collected when the disease was refractory, from a patient treated with antithyroid drugs. This chain links TRBV7-2 with TRBJ2-5, with TRBD2 as a possible D gene (6 bases). CDR3 in amino acids: CASSLGLVETQYF. CDR3 nucleotides: TGTGCCAGCAGCTTGGGACTTGTGGAGACCCAGTACTTC. Drawing the rest from reference TRBV7-2 and TRBJ2-5, the complete variable domain is GAGVSQSPSNKVTEKGKDVELRCDPISGHTALYWYRQSLGQGLEFLIYFQGNSAPDKSGLPSDRFSAERTGGSVSTLTIQRTQQEDSAVYLCASSLGLVETQYFGPGTRLLVL.